Following are 27 T cell receptor beta chains from one sample sequenced in a study of T-cell reconstitution after alpha-beta-depleted transplantation in children. Unique molecular identifiers were built into the TCRbeta library. TCRdb ran MiXCR on the PCR reads and lists one entry per CDR3 protein. The table has approximately 1,000,000 distinct CDR3 sequences, less than 30% seen once. The specimen comprised PBMCs, mostly from graft donor cells, sampled 360 days after TCRalphabeta/CD19-depleted stem cell transplant. All receptors come from a boy younger than two who had a stem cell transplant for SCID, so the T cells may come from the graft donor.

This clonotype came up a few times. This chain uses TRBV20-1 with TRBJ2-1; no definite D call. This CDR3 spans 12 amino acids. The V end was cut by 1 base, the J end by 6 bases, with 7 bases between. The germline V gene encodes CDR1 DFQATT and CDR2 SNEGSKA (reference sequence). The CDR3 DNA reads TGCAGTGCTAGAGTGCCCTCCAATGAGCAGTTCTTC. This encodes CSARVPSNEQFF.

V and J are TRBV5-5 and TRBJ1-4, with TRBD1 identical over 9 bases. Germline V gene lookup returns CDR1 SGHKS and CDR2 YYEKEE (reference sequence). The CDR3 length is 16 residues. With 3 bases clipped from V and 3 bases from J, the junction kept 6 bases outside the gene matches. The CDR3 DNA reads as TGTGCCAGCAGCTCTCCCCGGGACAGGGCTAATGAAAAACTGTTTTTT. Residues: CASSSPRDRANEKLFF.

The chain is built from TRBV12-3 or TRBV12-4 and TRBJ2-7; 7 bases fit TRBD2. The ends lost 5 bases at V and 4 bases at J; junction bases unmatched: 5. This CDR3 is 13 amino acids long. CDR3 in amino acids: CASSDGGGYEQYF. CDR3 nucleotides: TGTGCCAGCAGTGACGGGGGAGGGTACGAGCAGTACTTC.

The chain combines TRBV15 with TRBJ2-1; TRBD1 matches at 10 bases. Germline CDR1 LNHNV, CDR2 YYDKDF (reference sequence). The CDR3 is 18 residues long. J gave up 2 bases and V 0 bases, and 7 bases lay outside the gene matches. The CDR3 protein is CATSRERPDRGTYNEQFF. CDR3 bases: TGTGCCACCAGCAGAGAGCGACCGGACAGGGGGACCTACAATGAGCAGTTCTTC. The full variable domain, its missing parts supplied by reference TRBV15 and TRBJ2-1, is DAMVIQNPRYQVTQFGKPVTLSCSQTLNHNVMYWYQQKSSQAPKLLFHYYDKDFNNEADTPDNFQSRRPNTSFCFLDIRSPGLGDTAMYLCATSRERPDRGTYNEQFFGPGTRLTVL.

The gene calls are TRBV7-9 and TRBJ1-1; D is possibly TRBD1 (5 bases). This CDR3 comprises 12 residues. V lost 11 bases and J 1 base, leaving 11 bases between the germline ends. Germline CDR1 SEHNR, CDR2 FQNEAQ (reference sequence). Written as DNA, the CDR3 is TGTGCCCCAGGGACCGCGAACACTGAAGCTTTCTTT. Its translation is CAPGTANTEAFF.

J is TRBJ2-7 and V is TRBV7-6; D may match TRBD1 or TRBD2 (6 bases each). Germline-derived CDR1 and CDR2 are SGHVS and FNYEAQ. This CDR3 is 17 amino acids long. Trimming took 1 base from V and 1 from J, leaving 17 bases between them. CDR3 nucleotides: TGTGCCAGCAGCTTAGGGGGGGCGAGGGGCAAATCCTACGAGCAGTACTTC. This translates into CASSLGGARGKSYEQYF.

CDR3 region: CASSSPGQGAAGELFF. CDR3 bases: TGTGCCAGCAGTTCGCCGGGACAGGGGGCCGCCGGGGAGCTGTTTTTT. This chain links TRBV12-3 or TRBV12-4 with TRBJ2-2; 12 bases map to TRBD1. With V trimmed by 4 bases and J by 6 bases, 6 bases remained unmatched. CDR3 length equals 16 residues.

V gene TRBV7-8 combines with J gene TRBJ1-4, with a weak D call TRBD1 (5 bases). V dropped 3 bases and J dropped 7 bases, with 12 bases sitting between them. The length of the CDR3 is 14 residues. The germline CDR1 and CDR2 sequences are SGHVS and FQNEAQ. The CDR3 is CASSFGRVVEKLFF. Here the CDR3 DNA reads TGTGCCAGCAGCTTCGGCAGGGTGGTTGAAAAACTGTTTTTT.

The chain combines TRBV15 with TRBJ2-7, with 7 bases that match TRBD2. Germline lookup yields CDR1 LNHNV and CDR2 YYDKDF (reference sequence). This CDR3 contains 15 residues. Germline trimming cut 0 bases from V and 7 bases from J; bases unmatched to any gene: 9. The CDR3 coding sequence is TGTGCCACCAGCAGAGATCGGGGAGGGCTTGGAGAGCAGTACTTC. It specifies CATSRDRGGLGEQYF.

Written as DNA, the CDR3 is TGTGCCACCAGTGATTTGGTCCAGGGGGCAGATACGCAGTATTTT. Translated: CATSDLVQGADTQYF. The chain couples TRBV24-1 to TRBJ2-3, with TRBD1 matching over 7 bases. The CDR3 sequence is 15 residues long. Looked up from germline, CDR1 is KGHDR and CDR2 is SFDVKD. J gave up 4 bases and V 0 bases, and 3 bases lay outside the gene matches.

This clonotype came up many times. This chain links TRBV20-1 with TRBJ1-2, with 11 bases identical to TRBD1. The ends lost 5 bases at V and 4 bases at J; junction bases unmatched: 0. The CDR3 covers 12 residues. The germline V gene has CDR1 DFQATT and CDR2 SNEGSKA (reference sequence). In nucleotides, the CDR3 is TGCAGTGCTGGGACAGGGGGCTATGGCTACACCTTC. It yields the protein CSAGTGGYGYTF.

V is TRBV10-3 and J is TRBJ2-7; tentative D call: TRBD2 (6 bases). Per the germline V gene, CDR1 is ENHRY and CDR2 is SYGVKD. Between the trimmed V and J ends, which lost 2 bases and 6 bases, there was a span of 14 bases. This CDR3 is built from 14 residues. The CDR3 loop reads CAISEKEGLGEQYF. The CDR3 nucleotides read TGTGCCATCAGTGAGAAGGAGGGGTTGGGCGAGCAGTACTTC.

This sequence joins TRBV2 and TRBJ1-5; D remains ambiguous. V dropped 4 bases and J dropped 0 bases, with 19 bases sitting between them. CDR3 length equals 18 residues. The germline V gene has CDR1 SNHLY and CDR2 FYNNEI. CDR3 in DNA: TGTGCCAGCAGTGGGAGCTACCAATGGAAGTTTAGCAATCAGCCCCAGCATTTT. Amino acid sequence: CASSGSYQWKFSNQPQHF.

This chain connects TRBV24-1 to TRBJ2-1; 7 bases match TRBD2. Trimming took 10 bases from V and 6 from J; bases not matched to a gene: 14. Germline lookup yields CDR1 KGHDR and CDR2 SFDVKD. The CDR3 runs to 15 residues. Here the CDR3 reads CATRPRGEGINEQFF. The CDR3 DNA reads TGTGCCACTCGCCCCCGCGGGGAGGGGATCAATGAGCAGTTCTTC.

This clonotype has a handful of counts. This sequence joins TRBV5-1 and TRBJ2-7; TRBD1 matches 8 bases. CDR1 is SGHRS and CDR2 is YFSETQ in the germline V gene. V lost 2 bases and J lost 3; bases outside the gene matches: 7. CDR3 length: 15 residues. The CDR3 loop is CASSLSQGAVYEQYF. Here the CDR3 DNA reads TGCGCCAGCAGCTTATCGCAGGGGGCGGTCTACGAGCAGTACTTC. The full variable domain, in which reference TRBV5-1 and TRBJ2-7 provide the parts outside the CDR3, is KAGVTQTPRYLIKTRGQQVTLSCSPISGHRSVSWYQQTPGQGLQFLFEYFSETQRNKGNFPGRFSGRQFSNSRSEMNVSTLELGDSALYLCASSLSQGAVYEQYFGPGTRLTVT.

The chain employs TRBV28 and TRBJ2-3; 7 positions agree with TRBD2. Trimming removed 7 bases from V and 6 bases from J; junction bases left unmatched: 13. This CDR3 is built from 15 residues. The germline gives CDR1 MDHEN, CDR2 SYDVKM. The CDR3 DNA reads as TGTGCCAGCAACGGGGGGAAAAGGCTCGGGGATACGCAGTATTTT. Its translation is CASNGGKRLGDTQYF.

The V call is TRBV12-3 or TRBV12-4, the J call TRBJ1-2; TRBD1 matches at 8 bases. With 6 bases clipped from V and 3 bases from J, the junction kept 12 bases outside the gene matches. CDR3 length equals 16 residues. The DNA of the CDR3 is TGTGCCAGCAGACCCCAGGGGGCGCCGGGGTACTATGGCTACACCTTC. This gives the protein CASRPQGAPGYYGYTF.

This clonotype was detected a few times. V is TRBV18 and J is TRBJ2-5; 14 positions agree with TRBD2. The CDR3 sequence is 17 residues long. The ends lost 1 base at V and 3 bases at J; junction bases unmatched: 4. Germline CDR1 and CDR2: KGHSH and LQKENI. In DNA form, the CDR3 reads TGTGCCAGCTCACCACGTCCGGGACTAGCGGGGGAAGAGACCCAGTACTTC. It codes for CASSPRPGLAGEETQYF.

The chain links TRBV5-1 to TRBJ2-2, with 7 bases matching TRBD2. CDR1 is SGHRS, CDR2 YFSETQ, per germline. The CDR3 length is 15 residues. V trimming: 4 bases; J trimming: 4 bases; junction bases outside the gene matches: 7. The CDR3 here is CASSLMTGGTGELFF. CDR3 nucleotide sequence: TGCGCCAGCAGCCTTATGACGGGGGGCACCGGGGAGCTGTTTTTT.

This clonotype was detected a few times. This chain uses TRBV5-1 with TRBJ2-5; D possibly matches TRBD1 or TRBD2 (5 bases each). Trimming took 0 bases from V and 2 from J, leaving 11 bases between them. This CDR3 is 15 amino acids long. CDR1 is SGHRS, CDR2 YFSETQ, per germline. CDR3: CASSLAVGAQETQYF. The CDR3 bases are TGCGCCAGCAGCTTGGCTGTCGGGGCTCAAGAGACCCAGTACTTC.

This clonotype was counted a few times. CDR3: CASSYPDRDYEQYF. DNA for the CDR3: TGTGCCAGCAGTTACCCCGACAGGGACTACGAGCAGTACTTC. The J gene is TRBJ2-7, the V gene TRBV6-5; 7 bases line up with TRBD1. Germline V gene sequence: CDR1 MNHEY, CDR2 SVGAGI. The CDR3 length is 14 residues. Trimming at V came to 2 bases and at J to 3 bases, leaving 4 bases not matched to a gene.

This clonotype was seen many times. V is TRBV3-1 and J is TRBJ2-2, with 10 bases fitting TRBD1. Germline values: CDR1 LGHDT, CDR2 YNNKEL (reference sequence). J was trimmed by 3 bases and V by 5 bases; bases with no gene match: 6. The CDR3 is 16 amino acids. In DNA, the CDR3 is TGTGCCAGCAGCTCTCCGGGACAGGGGTACACCGGGGAGCTGTTTTTT. Residues: CASSSPGQGYTGELFF. Drawing the rest from reference TRBV3-1 and TRBJ2-2, the complete variable domain is DTAVSQTPKYLVTQMGNDKSIKCEQNLGHDTMYWYKQDSKKFLKIMFSYNNKELIINETVPNRFSPKSPDKAHLNLHINSLELGDSAVYFCASSSPGQGYTGELFFGEGSRLTVL.

This clonotype was counted between two and nine times. The chain joins TRBV7-9 to TRBJ1-1; TRBD1 aligns across 10 bases. CDR3 length: 17 amino acids. V lost 3 bases and J lost 0; bases outside the gene matches: 7. Per germline, CDR1 SEHNR and CDR2 FQNEAQ (reference sequence). The CDR3 DNA reads TGTGCCAGCAGCTTCGAACCGGGACAGGGGTTGAACACTGAAGCTTTCTTT. It codes for CASSFEPGQGLNTEAFF.

This clonotype was seen more than once but under ten times. The chain combines TRBV7-2 with TRBJ1-1, with 7 bases aligning to TRBD1. The length of the CDR3 is 13 residues. Germline trimming cut 6 bases from V and 3 bases from J; bases unmatched to any gene: 4. Germline CDR1 and CDR2: SGHTA and FQGNSA. CDR3 sequence reads: CASSRQGHTEAFF. CDR3 nucleotide sequence: TGTGCCAGCAGTAGACAGGGACACACTGAAGCTTTCTTT.

This clonotype came up a few times. The chain uses TRBV5-5 and TRBJ2-2; D possibly corresponds to TRBD1 (6 bases). CDR1 is SGHKS, CDR2 YYEKEE, per germline (reference sequence). Trimming removed 4 bases from V and 5 bases from J, with 18 bases in between. CDR3 length: 16 residues. This CDR3 is CASSPPPFRGTGELFF. In nucleotides, the CDR3 is TGTGCCAGCAGCCCACCTCCTTTCAGGGGAACCGGGGAGCTGTTTTTT.

The chain couples TRBV24-1 to TRBJ2-1; D is unresolved. Trimming left V 4 bases short and J 8 bases short, with 5 bases between. Germline-derived CDR1 and CDR2 are KGHDR and SFDVKD. CDR3 length equals 11 residues. Written as DNA, the CDR3 is TGTGCCACCAGTGAGAATGATGAGCAGTTCTTC. As protein: CATSENDEQFF.

V and J are TRBV28 and TRBJ1-1, with TRBD1 matching over 7 bases. With 6 bases clipped from V and 1 base from J, the junction kept 8 bases outside the gene matches. The CDR3 runs 15 residues. Germline lookup yields CDR1 MDHEN and CDR2 SYDVKM. The CDR3 region is CASRPRGTGNTEAFF. DNA of the CDR3: TGTGCCAGCAGGCCCAGGGGGACGGGGAACACTGAAGCTTTCTTT.